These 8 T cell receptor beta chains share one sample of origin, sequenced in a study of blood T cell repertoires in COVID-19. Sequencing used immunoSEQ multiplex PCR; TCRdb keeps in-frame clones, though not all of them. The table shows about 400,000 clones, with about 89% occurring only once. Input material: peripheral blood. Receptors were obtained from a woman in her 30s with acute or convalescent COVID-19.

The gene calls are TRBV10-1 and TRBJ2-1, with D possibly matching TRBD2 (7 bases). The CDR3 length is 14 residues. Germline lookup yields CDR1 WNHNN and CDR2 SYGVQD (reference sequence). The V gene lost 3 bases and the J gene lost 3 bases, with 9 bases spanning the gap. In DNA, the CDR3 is TGCGCCAGCAGTGAAGGGGGGGTCTACAATGAGCAGTTCTTC. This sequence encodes CASSEGGVYNEQFF.

CDR3 in amino acids: CASSSRDVWEKLFF. Here the CDR3 DNA reads TGTGCCAGCAGCTCCCGGGATGTTTGGGAAAAACTGTTTTTT. V and J are TRBV5-5 and TRBJ1-4, with D unresolved. The CDR3 sequence is 14 residues long. Trimming removed 3 bases at V and 8 bases at J, with 14 bases between. Germline values: CDR1 SGHKS, CDR2 YYEKEE (reference sequence).

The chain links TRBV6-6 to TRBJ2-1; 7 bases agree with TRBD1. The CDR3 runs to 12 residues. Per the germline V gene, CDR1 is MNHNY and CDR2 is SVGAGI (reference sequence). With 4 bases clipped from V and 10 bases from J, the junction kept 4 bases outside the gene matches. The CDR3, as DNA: TGTGCCAGCAGTTTACTACAGGGGGAGCAGTTCTTC. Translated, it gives CASSLLQGEQFF.

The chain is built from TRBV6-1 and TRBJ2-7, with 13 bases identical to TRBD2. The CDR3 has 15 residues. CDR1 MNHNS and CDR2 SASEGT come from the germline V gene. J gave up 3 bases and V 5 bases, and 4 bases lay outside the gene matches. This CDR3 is CASSFGTSGVYEQYF. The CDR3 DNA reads TGTGCCAGCAGTTTCGGGACTAGCGGGGTCTACGAGCAGTACTTC.

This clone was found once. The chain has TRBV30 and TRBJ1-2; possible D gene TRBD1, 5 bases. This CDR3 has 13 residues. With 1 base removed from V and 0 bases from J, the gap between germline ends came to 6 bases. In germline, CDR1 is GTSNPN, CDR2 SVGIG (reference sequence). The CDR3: CAWSDRTNYGYTF. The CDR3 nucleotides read TGTGCCTGGAGTGACAGGACTAACTATGGCTACACCTTC.

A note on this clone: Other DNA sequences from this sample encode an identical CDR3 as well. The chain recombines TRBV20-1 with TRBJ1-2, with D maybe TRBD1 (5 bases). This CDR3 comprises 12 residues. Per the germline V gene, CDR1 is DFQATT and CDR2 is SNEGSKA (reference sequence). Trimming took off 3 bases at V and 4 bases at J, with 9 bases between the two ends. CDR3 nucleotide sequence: TGCAGTGCTAGTCAGGGAAGCTATGGCTACACCTTC. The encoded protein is CSASQGSYGYTF.

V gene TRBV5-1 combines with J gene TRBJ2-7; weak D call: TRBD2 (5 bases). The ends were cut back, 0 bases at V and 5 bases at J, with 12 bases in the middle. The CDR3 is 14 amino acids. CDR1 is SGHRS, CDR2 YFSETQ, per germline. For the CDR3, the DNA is TGCGCCAGCAGCTTGGAGCGGACCGGGGACGAGCAGTACTTC. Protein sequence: CASSLERTGDEQYF.

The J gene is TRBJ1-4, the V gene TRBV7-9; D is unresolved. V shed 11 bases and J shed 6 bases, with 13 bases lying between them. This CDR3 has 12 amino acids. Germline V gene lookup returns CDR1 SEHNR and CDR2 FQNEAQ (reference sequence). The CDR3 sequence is CAEKSIDEKLFF. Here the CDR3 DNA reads TGTGCCGAAAAAAGTATAGATGAAAAACTGTTTTTT.